This T cell receptor (beta chain) is drawn from a study of cytomegalovirus exposure and HLA in healthy donors. The study, taken as a whole, reports: Later, an analysis found that TCR clusters from the first cohort tended to co-occur in the 120 validation repertoires.

On this clone: Its antigen remains unknown.

The V gene lost 5 bases and the J gene lost 0 bases, with 14 bases spanning the gap. Germline lookup yields CDR1 SEHNR and CDR2 FQNEAQ (reference sequence). This CDR3 is built from 16 residues. The method was immunoSEQ multiplex PCR; TCRdb's version includes in-frame clones alone and lacks a portion of them. The sample holds about 330,000 clones, roughly nine tenths seen once. The chain carries TRBV7-9 and TRBJ1-5, with D possibly being TRBD1 (5 bases). Sequencing used PBMCs. This TCR was sampled from a woman in her thirties in good health and CMV-seropositive. The CDR3 sequence: CASSTNEGYSNQPQHF. The DNA for the CDR3 is TGTGCCAGCAGCACAAATGAGGGGTATAGCAATCAGCCCCAGCATTTT.